This T cell receptor beta chain was obtained from a study of naive and memory T cell subsets. Whole blood, roughly 2.4 ml, came from adult healthy volunteers. The library had UMIs added by 3' ligation of an oligonucleotide to TCR cDNA. Germline CDR1 MNHEY, CDR2 SVGEGT. Deletions cut 2 bases from V and 2 bases from J, with 10 bases between. The length of the CDR3 is 15 residues. Blood and skin TCR RNA was reverse transcribed with alpha and beta constant primers. Amplification of ligated cDNA took four PCR rounds with SP2 and nested alpha and beta constant primers. Using its own MiXCR run on the 5' RACE reads, TCRdb lists one record per CDR3 protein. The sample yields about 22,000 distinct CDR3 sequences, 4% to 5% seen once. This clonotype was counted ten times or more.

The chain uses TRBV6-2 or TRBV6-3 and TRBJ2-1; D tentatively fits TRBD1 or TRBD2 (6 bases each). This clonotype was sampled from a male donor in good health. For the CDR3, the DNA is TGTGCCAGCAGTTACGGGGGGCTAGCCTACAATGAGCAGTTCTTC. Translation: CASSYGGLAYNEQFF.